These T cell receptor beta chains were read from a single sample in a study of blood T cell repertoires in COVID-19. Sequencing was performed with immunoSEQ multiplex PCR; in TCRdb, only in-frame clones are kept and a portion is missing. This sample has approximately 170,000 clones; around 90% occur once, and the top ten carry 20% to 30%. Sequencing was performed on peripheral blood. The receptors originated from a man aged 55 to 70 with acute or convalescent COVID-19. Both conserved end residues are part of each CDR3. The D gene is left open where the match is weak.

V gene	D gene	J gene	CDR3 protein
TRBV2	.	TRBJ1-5	CASSAGAVTLGQPQHF
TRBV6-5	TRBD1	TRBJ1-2	CASSYSTPTGGRGYTF
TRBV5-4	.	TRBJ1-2	CASSADRSYGYTF
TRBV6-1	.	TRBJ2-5	CASSEGHSVETQYF
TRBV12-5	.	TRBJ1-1	CASGPPRLTNTEAFF
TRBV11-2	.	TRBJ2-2	CAHQTVEYTGELFF
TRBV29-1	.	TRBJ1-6	CSASPLTGIGSPLHF
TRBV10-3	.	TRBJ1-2	CAISESRQGSGGYTF
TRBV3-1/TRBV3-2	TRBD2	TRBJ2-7	CASSPLAGPEQYF
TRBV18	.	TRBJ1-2	CASSPAQGDGYTF
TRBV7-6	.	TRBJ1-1	CASSLDPSTEAFF
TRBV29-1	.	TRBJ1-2	CSVEDRGFRYGYTF
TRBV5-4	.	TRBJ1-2	CASTTAEQGGYGYTF
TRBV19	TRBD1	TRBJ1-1	CASSMDRVMNTEAFF
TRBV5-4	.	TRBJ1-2	CASSPEGSNYGYTF
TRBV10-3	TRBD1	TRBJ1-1	CAISLDRGVTEAFF
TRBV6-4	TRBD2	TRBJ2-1	CASRGTSGMAGEQFF
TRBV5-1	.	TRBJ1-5	CASSLRGGADQPQHF
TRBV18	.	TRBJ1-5	CASSRDTDQPQHF
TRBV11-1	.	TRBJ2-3	CASSQGLSTDTQYF
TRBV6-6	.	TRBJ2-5	CASSFDYPDGKETQYF
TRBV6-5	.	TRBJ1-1	CASSPEGTSFTEAFF
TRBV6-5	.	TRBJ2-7	CASSLDRSFVYEQYF
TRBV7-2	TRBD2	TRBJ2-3	CASSWAGGMIADTQYF
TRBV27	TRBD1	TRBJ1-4	CASSPHRGPTNEKLFF
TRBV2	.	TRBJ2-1	CASSEGGPSSYNEQFF
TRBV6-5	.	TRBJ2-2	CASSFREYTGELFF
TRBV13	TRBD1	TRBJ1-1	CASSLGGTGRRTEAFF
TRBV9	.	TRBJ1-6	CASSGGGGNSPLHF
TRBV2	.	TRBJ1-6	CASRQDRVNSPLHF
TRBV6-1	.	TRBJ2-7	CASSEIGADTYEQYF
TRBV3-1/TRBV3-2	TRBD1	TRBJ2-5	CASSLPRDRVLQETQYF
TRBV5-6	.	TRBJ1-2	CASSLGPGMRYGYTF
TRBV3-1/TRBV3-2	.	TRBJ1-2	CASSQDIGAGYTF
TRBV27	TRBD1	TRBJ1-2	CASSFRQGHGYTF
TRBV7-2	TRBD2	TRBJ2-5	CASSLRLTSGVYQETQYF
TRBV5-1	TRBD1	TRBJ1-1	CASSLSLTGYEAFF
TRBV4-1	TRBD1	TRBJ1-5	CASSLLDRGNQPQHF
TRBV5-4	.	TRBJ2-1	CASSWRGGTYNEQFF
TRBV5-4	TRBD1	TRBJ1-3	CASSSGQGYDTIYF
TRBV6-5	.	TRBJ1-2	CASVRGTYGYTF